The T cell receptor beta chain under discussion was sequenced for a study of CD4+ T cells in melanoma (dated by TCRdb to the early 2020s). With regard to the full study: The study investigated neoantigen-specific CD4+ T cells in human melanoma.

About this clone itself: The antigen it binds to is not known. No base qualities exist here, and no much larger clone lies one base off it.

The donors were people with melanoma. The protocol used for the library was the immunoSEQ multiplex PCR assay. TCRdb holds this immuneACCESS table with in-frame rearrangements only. Some clones are missing; in checked studies, unresolved V genes explain under half, and the rest has no known cause. A total of roughly 150,000 clones appear in this sample, around nine tenths of them only once. 1.5% of the sample goes to the ten largest clones. V was cut back by 3 bases and J by 5 bases, leaving a gap of 7 bases between them. CDR3 length: 12 amino acids, cysteine to phenylalanine. Of all the DNA, just the CDR3 is kept, 36 bases in frame from base 1. The germline V gene yields SGHAT for CDR1 and FQNNGV for CDR2. Beyond this particular receptor, the publication reports: Neoantigen-specific CD4+ T cells in melanoma were reported to show diverse differentiation states. Neoantigen-specific CD4+ T cells were reported to be correlated with the function of CD8+ T cells, macrophages and B cells.

The chain uses TRBV11-2 and TRBJ1-2, with the D gene not confidently named. The source of this sequence is a human donor with melanoma. This receptor carries the CDR3 CASSFGGYGYTF. The DNA is as follows: TGTGCCAGCAGCTTTGGAGGGTATGGCTACACCTTC. With the portions outside the CDR3 filled from the reference TRBV11-2 and TRBJ1-2 genes, the complete variable region becomes EAGVAQSPRYKIIEKRQSVAFWCNPISGHATLYWYQQILGQGPKLLIQFQNNGVVDDSQLPKDRFSAERLKGVDSTLKIQPAKLEDSAVYLCASSFGGYGYTFGSGTRLTVV.